This T cell receptor beta chain was sequenced for a study of Ad26.COV2.S vaccination and SARS-CoV-2 variants. Study details: Of the COV1001 trial arms, the Ad26.COV2.S arm included the donor. Recipients of Ad26.COV2.S got it intramuscularly, once or twice 56 days apart.

As concerns this clone: Its antigen is as yet unknown.

Stated treatment: over 15 received Ad26.COV2.S at low or high dose, single or two shots; about 5 received placebo; per-sample allocation not given. The study sampled participants on day 63 after the first vaccine or placebo injection. Clones were read by immunoSEQ multiplex PCR, and TCRdb kept only the in-frame ones, dropping some. Of 350,000 to 500,000 clones listed, about nine tenths were seen once; the top ten hold over 9%. Germline CDR1 and CDR2: SGHKS and YYEKEE (reference sequence). This CDR3 contains 15 residues. The V gene end was trimmed by 6 bases and the J gene end by 6 bases; junction bases not matched to a gene: 11. Study outcomes and limitations: Participants given vaccine showed non-spike TCR breadth similar to that of placebo recipients. Vaccinees displayed broader spike-specific TCR repertoires than placebo recipients.

V gene TRBV5-5 combines with J gene TRBJ1-2; 10 bases map to TRBD1. The specimen was peripheral blood, collected in a trial of Ad26.COV2.S vaccine versus placebo. This TCR was sampled from a person aged 18 to 65 who received the Ad26.COV2.S COVID-19 vaccine or a placebo. For the CDR3, the DNA is TGTGCCAGCATCCTTGGGCCCGGACAGGGGGATGGCTACACCTTC. The encoded protein is CASILGPGQGDGYTF.